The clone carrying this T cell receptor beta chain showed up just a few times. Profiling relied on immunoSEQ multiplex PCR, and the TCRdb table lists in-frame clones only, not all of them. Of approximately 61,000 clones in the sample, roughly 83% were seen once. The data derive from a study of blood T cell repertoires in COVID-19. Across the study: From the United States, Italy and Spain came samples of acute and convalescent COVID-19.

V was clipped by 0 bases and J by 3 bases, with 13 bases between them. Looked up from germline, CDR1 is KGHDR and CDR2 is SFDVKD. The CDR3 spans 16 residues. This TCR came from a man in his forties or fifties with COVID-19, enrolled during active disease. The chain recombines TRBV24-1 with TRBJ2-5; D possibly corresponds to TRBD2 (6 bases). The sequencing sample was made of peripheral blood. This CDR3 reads CATSDLQYGGEETQYF. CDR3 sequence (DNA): TGTGCCACCAGTGATTTGCAGTACGGGGGTGAAGAGACCCAGTACTTC.